This T cell receptor (beta chain) was obtained from a study of T cell repertoires in cytomegalovirus infection. Each CDR3 protein gets one entry after TCRdb re-called the reads with MiXCR. This repertoire shows some 300,000 distinct CDR3 sequences, around 9.1% found once; its top ten account for more than 2.5%. This clonotype was counted ten times or more. Germline CDR1 is LNHDA and CDR2 is SQIVND (reference sequence). V shed 11 bases and J 5 bases; nucleotides not matched to a gene: 9. The CDR3 runs to 13 residues. This clonotype was sampled from a human donor in good health (CMV status not recorded). Some clones in this sample may be carry-over from other donors' samples. Sequenced input: PBMCs. The rearrangement joins TRBV19 to TRBJ1-5; 7 bases match TRBD1. CDR3 loop: CAGGGQSHQPQHF. The DNA of the CDR3 is TGTGCCGGGGGGGGACAGTCCCATCAGCCCCAGCATTTT.